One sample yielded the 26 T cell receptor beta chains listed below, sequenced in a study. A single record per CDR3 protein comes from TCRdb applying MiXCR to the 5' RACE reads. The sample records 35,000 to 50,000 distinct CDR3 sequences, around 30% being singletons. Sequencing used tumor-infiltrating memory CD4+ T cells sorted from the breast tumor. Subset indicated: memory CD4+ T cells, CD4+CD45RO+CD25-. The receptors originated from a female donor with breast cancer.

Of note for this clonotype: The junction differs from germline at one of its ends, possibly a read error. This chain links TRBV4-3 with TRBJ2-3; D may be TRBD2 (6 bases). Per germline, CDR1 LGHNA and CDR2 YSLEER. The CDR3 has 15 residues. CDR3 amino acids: CANSQVRGSTDTQYF. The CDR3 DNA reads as TGCGCCAACAGCCAAGTACGGGGGAGCACAGATACGCAGTATTTT.

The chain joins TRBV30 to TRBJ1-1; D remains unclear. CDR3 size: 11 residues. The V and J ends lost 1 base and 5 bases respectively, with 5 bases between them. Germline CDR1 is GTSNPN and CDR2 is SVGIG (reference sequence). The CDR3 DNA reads TGTGCCTGGAGTGACAGAACTGAAGCTTTCTTT. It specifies CAWSDRTEAFF.

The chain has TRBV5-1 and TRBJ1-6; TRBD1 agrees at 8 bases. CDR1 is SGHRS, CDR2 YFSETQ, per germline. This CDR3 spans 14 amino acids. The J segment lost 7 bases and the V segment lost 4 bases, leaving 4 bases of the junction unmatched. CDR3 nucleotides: TGCGCCAGCAGCAGGGGACAGGAAAATTCACCCCTCCACTTT. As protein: CASSRGQENSPLHF.

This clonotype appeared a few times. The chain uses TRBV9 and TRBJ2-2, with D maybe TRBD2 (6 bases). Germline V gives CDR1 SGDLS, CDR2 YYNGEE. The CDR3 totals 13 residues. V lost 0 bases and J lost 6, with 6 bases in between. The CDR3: CASSVGGAGELFF. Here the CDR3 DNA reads TGTGCCAGCAGCGTAGGGGGGGCCGGGGAGCTGTTTTTT.

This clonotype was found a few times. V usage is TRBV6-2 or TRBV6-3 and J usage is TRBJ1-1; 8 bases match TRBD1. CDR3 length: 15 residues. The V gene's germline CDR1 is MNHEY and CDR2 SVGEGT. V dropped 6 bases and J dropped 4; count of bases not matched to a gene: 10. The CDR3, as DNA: TGTGCCAGCAGAAACCACAGGGGGGACTCCACTGAAGCTTTCTTT. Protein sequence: CASRNHRGDSTEAFF.

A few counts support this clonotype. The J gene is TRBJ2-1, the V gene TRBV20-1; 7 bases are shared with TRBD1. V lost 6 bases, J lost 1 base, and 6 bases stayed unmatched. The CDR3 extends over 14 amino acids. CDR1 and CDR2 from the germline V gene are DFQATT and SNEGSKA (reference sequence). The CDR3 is CSARDSISYNEQFF. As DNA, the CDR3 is TGCAGTGCCAGGGACAGCATATCCTACAATGAGCAGTTCTTC.

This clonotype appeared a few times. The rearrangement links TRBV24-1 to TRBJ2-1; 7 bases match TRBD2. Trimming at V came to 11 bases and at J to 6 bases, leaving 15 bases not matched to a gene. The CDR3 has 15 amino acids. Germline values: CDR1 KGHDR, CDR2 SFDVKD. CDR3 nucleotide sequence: TGTGCCATAGGGAGTGCGCGGGAGAACCGCAATGAGCAGTTCTTC. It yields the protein CAIGSARENRNEQFF.

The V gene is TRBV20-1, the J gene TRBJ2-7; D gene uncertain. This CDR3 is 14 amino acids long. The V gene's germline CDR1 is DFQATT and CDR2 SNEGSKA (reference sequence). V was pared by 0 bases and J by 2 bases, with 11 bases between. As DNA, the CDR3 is TGCAGTGCTAGAGAAGGCGCCCTAGCCTACGAGCAGTACTTC. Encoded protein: CSAREGALAYEQYF.

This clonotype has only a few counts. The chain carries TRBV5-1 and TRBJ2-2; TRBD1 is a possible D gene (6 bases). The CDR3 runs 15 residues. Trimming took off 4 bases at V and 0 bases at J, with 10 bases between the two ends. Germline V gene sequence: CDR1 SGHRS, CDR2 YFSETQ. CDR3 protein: CASSPGQSNTGELFF. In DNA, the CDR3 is TGCGCCAGCAGCCCGGGACAATCGAACACCGGGGAGCTGTTTTTT.

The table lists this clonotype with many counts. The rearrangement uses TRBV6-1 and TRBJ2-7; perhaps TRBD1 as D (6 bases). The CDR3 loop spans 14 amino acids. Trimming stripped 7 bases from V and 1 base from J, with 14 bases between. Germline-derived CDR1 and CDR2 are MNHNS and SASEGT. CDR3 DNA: TGTGCCAGCACGAAGGACAGACTGTCCTACGAGCAGTACTTC. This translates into CASTKDRLSYEQYF.

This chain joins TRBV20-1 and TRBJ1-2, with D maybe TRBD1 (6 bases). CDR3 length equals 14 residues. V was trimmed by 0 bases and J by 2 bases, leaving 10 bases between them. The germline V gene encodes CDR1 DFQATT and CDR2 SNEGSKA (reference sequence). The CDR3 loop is CSARDIGGNYGYTF. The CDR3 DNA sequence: TGCAGTGCTAGAGATATAGGGGGGAACTATGGCTACACCTTC.

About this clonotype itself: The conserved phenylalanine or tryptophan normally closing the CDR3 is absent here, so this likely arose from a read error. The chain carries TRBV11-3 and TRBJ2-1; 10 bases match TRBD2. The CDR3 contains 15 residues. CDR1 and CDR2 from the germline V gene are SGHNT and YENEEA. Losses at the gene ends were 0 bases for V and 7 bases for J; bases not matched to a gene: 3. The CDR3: CASSLDPTSGNEQFL. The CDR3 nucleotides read TGTGCCAGCAGCTTAGATCCGACTAGCGGGAATGAGCAGTTCTTA.

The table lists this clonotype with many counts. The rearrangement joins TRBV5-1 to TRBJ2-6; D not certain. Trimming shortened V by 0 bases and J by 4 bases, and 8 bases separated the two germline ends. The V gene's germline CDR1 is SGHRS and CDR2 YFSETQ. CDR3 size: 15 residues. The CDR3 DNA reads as TGCGCCAGCAGCTTGGGTTCATCAGGGGCCAACGTCCTGACTTTC. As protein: CASSLGSSGANVLTF.

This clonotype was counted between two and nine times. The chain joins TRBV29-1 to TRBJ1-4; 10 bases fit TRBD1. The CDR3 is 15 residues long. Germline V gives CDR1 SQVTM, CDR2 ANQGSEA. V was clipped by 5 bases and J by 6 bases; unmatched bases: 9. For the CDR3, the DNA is TGCAGCGTTATAAGCCCGGGACAGGGGTATGAAAAACTGTTTTTT. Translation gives CSVISPGQGYEKLFF.

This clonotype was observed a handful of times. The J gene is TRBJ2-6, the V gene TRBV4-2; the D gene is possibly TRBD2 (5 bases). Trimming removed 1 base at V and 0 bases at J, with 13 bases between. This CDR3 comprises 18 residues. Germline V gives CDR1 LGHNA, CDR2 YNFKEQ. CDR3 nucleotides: TGTGCCAGCAGCCAAGCCGACGCCGGGAACTCTGGGGCCAACGTCCTGACTTTC. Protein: CASSQADAGNSGANVLTF.

In DNA, the CDR3 is TGCAGTGCTCCTCGGGGACAGGGTCGCACAGATACGCAGTATTTT. Its translation is CSAPRGQGRTDTQYF. The chain links TRBV20-1 to TRBJ2-3, with 9 bases identical to TRBD1. Germline values: CDR1 DFQATT, CDR2 SNEGSKA (reference sequence). J was trimmed by 1 base and V by 5 bases; bases with no gene match: 7. CDR3 length equals 15 residues.

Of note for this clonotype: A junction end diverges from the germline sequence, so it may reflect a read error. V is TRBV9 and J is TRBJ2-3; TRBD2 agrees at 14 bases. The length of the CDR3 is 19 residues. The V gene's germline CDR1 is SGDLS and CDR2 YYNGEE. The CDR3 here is CANSARGTSGGDSTDTQYF. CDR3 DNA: TGTGCCAACAGCGCCCGTGGGACTAGCGGGGGTGATAGCACAGATACGCAGTATTTT. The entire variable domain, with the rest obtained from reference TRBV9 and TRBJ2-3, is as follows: DSGVTQTPKHLITATGQRVTLRCSPRSGDLSVYWYQQSLDQGLQFLIQYYNGEERAKGNILERFSAQQFPDLHSELNLSSLELGDSALYFCANSARGTSGGDSTDTQYFGPGTRLTVL.

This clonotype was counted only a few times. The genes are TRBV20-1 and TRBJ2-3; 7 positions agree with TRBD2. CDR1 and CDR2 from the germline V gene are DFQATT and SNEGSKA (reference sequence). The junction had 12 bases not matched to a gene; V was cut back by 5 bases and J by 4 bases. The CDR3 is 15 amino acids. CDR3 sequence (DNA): TGCAGTGCTGGGCATCTAGCGGAAGGCGCAGATACGCAGTATTTT. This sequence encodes CSAGHLAEGADTQYF.

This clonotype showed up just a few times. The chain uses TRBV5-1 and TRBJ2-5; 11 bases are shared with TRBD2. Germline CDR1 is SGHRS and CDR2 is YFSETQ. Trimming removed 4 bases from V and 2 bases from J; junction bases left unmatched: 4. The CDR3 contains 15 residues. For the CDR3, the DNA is TGCGCCAGCAGCCCCGGGACTAGCGGACAAGAGACCCAGTACTTC. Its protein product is CASSPGTSGQETQYF.

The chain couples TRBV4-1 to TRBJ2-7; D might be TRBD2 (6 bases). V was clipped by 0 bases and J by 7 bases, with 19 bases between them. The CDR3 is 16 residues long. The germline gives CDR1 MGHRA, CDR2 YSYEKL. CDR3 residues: CASSQDQYWPGREQYF. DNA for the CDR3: TGCGCCAGCAGCCAAGATCAATATTGGCCGGGGAGGGAGCAGTACTTC.

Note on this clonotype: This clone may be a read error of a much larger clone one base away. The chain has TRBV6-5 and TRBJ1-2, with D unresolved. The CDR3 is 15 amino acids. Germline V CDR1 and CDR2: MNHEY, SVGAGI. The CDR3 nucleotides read TGTGCCGGCAGTTACCGGAGGACTGAAAACTATGGCTACACCTTC. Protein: CAGSYRRTENYGYTF.

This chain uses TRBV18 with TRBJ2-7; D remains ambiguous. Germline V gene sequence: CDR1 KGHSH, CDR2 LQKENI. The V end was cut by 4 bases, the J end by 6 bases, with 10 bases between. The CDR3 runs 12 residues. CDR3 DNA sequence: TGTGCCAGCTCACTGAAGAGAGGCGAGCAGTACTTC. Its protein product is CASSLKRGEQYF.

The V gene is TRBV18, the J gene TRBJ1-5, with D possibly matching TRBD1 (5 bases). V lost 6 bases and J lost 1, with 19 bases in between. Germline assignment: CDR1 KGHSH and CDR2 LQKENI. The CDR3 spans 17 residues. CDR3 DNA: TGTGCCAGCTCCCTCAGGGAAGGTTCAGTGAGCAATCAGCCCCAGCATTTT. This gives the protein CASSLREGSVSNQPQHF.

The CDR3 reads CASSTTDTQYF. The CDR3 DNA is TGTGCCAGCAGTACGACAGATACGCAGTATTTT. The chain is built from TRBV3-1 and TRBJ2-3; the D is unclear. Germline CDR1 LGHDT, CDR2 YNNKEL (reference sequence). The CDR3 contains 11 residues. Trimming cost V 6 bases and J 3 bases, with 4 bases left between them.

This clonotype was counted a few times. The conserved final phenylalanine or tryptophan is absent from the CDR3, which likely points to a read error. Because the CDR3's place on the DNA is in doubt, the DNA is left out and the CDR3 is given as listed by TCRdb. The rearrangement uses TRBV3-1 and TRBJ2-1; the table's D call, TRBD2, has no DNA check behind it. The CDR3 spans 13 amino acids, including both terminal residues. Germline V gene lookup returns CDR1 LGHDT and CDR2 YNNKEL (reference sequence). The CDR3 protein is CASSHERAGEVVI.

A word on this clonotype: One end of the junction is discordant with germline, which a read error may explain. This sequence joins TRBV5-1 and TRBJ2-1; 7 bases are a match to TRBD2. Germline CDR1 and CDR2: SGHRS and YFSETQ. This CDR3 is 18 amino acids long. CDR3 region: CASRLGVLSGLVYNEQFF. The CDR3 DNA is TGCGCCAGCAGATTGGGGGTTTTGAGTGGACTAGTTTACAATGAGCAGTTCTTC.